These 17 T cell receptor beta chains came from one sample sequenced in a study of T cells in Graves' hyperthyroidism and ophthalmopathy. TCR beta CDR3 regions were amplified from RNA transcripts. TCR CDR3 regions were first amplified by RT-PCR with HTBI primers. TCRdb reprocessed the multiplex PCR reads with MiXCR, giving one entry per CDR3 protein. The data show about 610,000 distinct CDR3 sequences, roughly 15% seen once. The sequencing sample was made of blood. The receptor set was obtained from a woman aged 40 to 50 with Graves' ophthalmopathy.

This clonotype appeared many times. The chain combines TRBV6-1 with TRBJ1-2; no definite D call. This CDR3 is 13 amino acids long. Germline CDR1 reads MNHNS; CDR2 reads SASEGT. The V and J ends lost 4 bases and 8 bases respectively, with 14 bases between them. The CDR3 sequence is CASSAGPTSGYTF. CDR3 nucleotide sequence: TGTGCCAGCAGTGCCGGACCGACAAGCGGCTACACCTTC.

This clonotype was seen ten or more times. This chain joins TRBV12-3 or TRBV12-4 and TRBJ1-1; a possible D gene is TRBD1 (5 bases). V was clipped by 3 bases and J by 4 bases, with 12 bases between them. The CDR3 length is 14 residues. CDR3 sequence: CASSFGSGFTEAFF. CDR3 coding DNA: TGTGCCAGCAGTTTTGGTTCAGGGTTCACTGAAGCTTTCTTT.

The V gene is TRBV5-1, the J gene TRBJ2-5; D not resolved. Germline CDR1 reads SGHRS; CDR2 reads YFSETQ. The CDR3 has 12 amino acids. V was trimmed by 5 bases and J by 4 bases, leaving 9 bases between them. The DNA for the CDR3 is TGCGCCAGCAGGGCGAACGCAGAGACCCAGTACTTC. It translates to CASRANAETQYF.

This clonotype was observed at least ten times. The chain is built from TRBV6-1 and TRBJ1-3; 10 bases match TRBD1. Unmatched junction bases numbered 6, after V lost 6 bases and J lost 1 base. This CDR3 is 16 amino acids long. Germline CDR1 and CDR2: MNHNS and SASEGT. The CDR3 protein is CASRPGQGSSGNTIYF. CDR3 bases: TGTGCCAGCAGACCGGGACAGGGGTCTTCTGGAAACACCATATATTTT.

This clonotype was detected ten times or more. The rearrangement uses TRBV28 and TRBJ1-2; D is undetermined. Trimming took off 5 bases at V and 6 bases at J, with 13 bases between the two ends. The germline CDR1 and CDR2 sequences are MDHEN and SYDVKM. The CDR3 sequence is 13 residues long. The CDR3 is CASSGQALNGYTF. Here the CDR3 DNA reads TGTGCCAGCAGTGGGCAGGCGTTAAATGGCTACACCTTC.

This clonotype has a count of ten or more. The chain employs TRBV6-1 and TRBJ2-7, with 15 bases identical to TRBD2. Germline CDR1 MNHNS, CDR2 SASEGT. Unmatched junction bases numbered 6, after V lost 3 bases and J lost 3 bases. The CDR3 spans 17 residues. The CDR3 sequence: CASSERTSGRVVYEQYF. The CDR3 DNA reads TGTGCCAGCAGTGAGCGGACTAGCGGGAGGGTCGTCTACGAGCAGTACTTC.

The chain combines TRBV5-6 with TRBJ2-5, with 13 bases that match TRBD2. CDR1 SGHDT and CDR2 YYEEEE come from the germline V gene. V was clipped by 1 base and J by 2 bases; unmatched bases: 5. This CDR3 contains 17 residues. The CDR3 bases are TGTGCCAGCAGCTTGAGGACTAGCGGGAGTAGGCAAGAGACCCAGTACTTC. This encodes CASSLRTSGSRQETQYF.

This clonotype has ten or more counts. The DNA for the CDR3 is TGTGCCAGCAGCGTAGCAGTCACAGGGGGCATAAGGGAGCCCCAGCATTTT. Translation gives CASSVAVTGGIREPQHF. The chain uses TRBV9 and TRBJ1-5; 9 positions agree with TRBD1. This CDR3 is built from 17 residues. V dropped 0 bases and J dropped 8; count of bases not matched to a gene: 12. CDR1 is SGDLS and CDR2 is YYNGEE in the germline V gene.

This clonotype has ten or more counts. The V gene is TRBV2, the J gene TRBJ1-2; TRBD1 aligns across 7 bases. Germline CDR1 and CDR2: SNHLY and FYNNEI. V trimming: 7 bases; J trimming: 4 bases; junction bases outside the gene matches: 9. CDR3 length: 14 amino acids. For the CDR3, the DNA is TGTGCCAGCACTAAGGCGGGGACAGTCTATGGCTACACCTTC. Amino acid sequence: CASTKAGTVYGYTF. Based on the CDR3 plus reference TRBV2 and TRBJ1-2, the full variable domain is EPEVTQTPSHQVTQMGQEVILRCVPISNHLYFYWYRQILGQKVEFLVSFYNNEISEKSEIFDDQFSVERPDGSNFTLKIRSTKLEDSAMYFCASTKAGTVYGYTFGSGTRLTVV.

In its sample, this clonotype was seen many times. CDR3 region: CASSLMAGGIAYEQYF. In DNA, the CDR3 is TGTGCCAGCAGCTTAATGGCGGGAGGGATCGCCTACGAGCAGTACTTC. This chain connects TRBV13 to TRBJ2-7; 9 bases are shared with TRBD2. V trimming: 2 bases; J trimming: 2 bases; junction bases outside the gene matches: 7. This CDR3 has 16 residues. Germline lookup yields CDR1 PRHDT and CDR2 FYEKMQ (reference sequence).

This clonotype was observed many times. The chain has TRBV28 and TRBJ1-1, with D perhaps TRBD1 (6 bases). Germline CDR1 is MDHEN and CDR2 is SYDVKM. V dropped 4 bases and J dropped 5 bases, with 11 bases sitting between them. The length of the CDR3 is 13 residues. CDR3 region: CASSSGVWTEAFF. CDR3 DNA sequence: TGTGCCAGCAGTTCAGGGGTTTGGACTGAAGCTTTCTTT.

This clonotype came up a few times. The chain uses TRBV19 and TRBJ1-5; D unresolved. The CDR3 is made up of 14 amino acids. Trimming cost V 1 base and J 7 bases, with 11 bases left between them. Germline V CDR1 and CDR2: LNHDA, SQIVND (reference sequence). This CDR3 reads CASSIVAVHQPQHF. In DNA form, the CDR3 reads TGTGCCAGTAGTATAGTGGCAGTCCACCAGCCCCAGCATTTT.

The rearrangement links TRBV27 to TRBJ2-7; the D gene is possibly TRBD1 (6 bases). Germline V gives CDR1 MNHEY, CDR2 SMNVEV (reference sequence). Trimming pared 8 bases from V and 2 bases from J, leaving 16 bases between. CDR3 size: 14 residues. CDR3 nucleotide sequence: TGTGCCAGCTCAGCACAACAGGGAACCTACGAGCAGTACTTC. The encoded protein is CASSAQQGTYEQYF.

This clonotype appeared many times. The chain links TRBV12-3 or TRBV12-4 to TRBJ1-3, with D uncertain. Trimming shortened V by 5 bases and J by 0 bases, and 11 bases separated the two germline ends. The CDR3 contains 15 residues. CDR3 in amino acids: CASSADQFSGNTIYF. In DNA form, the CDR3 reads TGTGCCAGCAGTGCGGATCAATTCTCTGGAAACACCATATATTTT.

This clonotype was detected a few times. The rearrangement uses TRBV6-2 or TRBV6-3 and TRBJ1-2, with TRBD1 matching over 9 bases. V lost 6 bases and J lost 6; bases outside the gene matches: 11. This CDR3 spans 15 amino acids. Looked up from germline, CDR1 is MNHEY and CDR2 is SVGEGT. CDR3 region: CASSRWDRARNGYTF. CDR3 in DNA: TGTGCCAGCAGCCGCTGGGACAGGGCGAGGAATGGCTACACCTTC.

In this sample, this clonotype turned up many times. The J gene is TRBJ2-7, the V gene TRBV12-3 or TRBV12-4; TRBD1 agrees at 9 bases. This CDR3 is 15 amino acids long. With V trimmed by 5 bases and J by 2 bases, 7 bases remained unmatched. The CDR3, as DNA: TGTGCCAGCAGTAATTCCGGGACAGGGCCCTACGAGCAGTACTTC. Its translation is CASSNSGTGPYEQYF.

As concerns this clonotype: A much more abundant neighbour one base away suggests this may be a read error. V usage is TRBV7-9 and J usage is TRBJ2-2, with TRBD1 matching over 12 bases. The V and J ends lost 6 bases and 8 bases, in that order; junction bases with no gene match: 7. This CDR3 contains 15 residues. CDR1 and CDR2 (germline): SEHNR, FQNEAQ (reference sequence). CDR3: CASRLGQGAFGELFF. CDR3 DNA: TGTGCCAGCAGACTGGGACAGGGGGCTTTTGGGGAGCTGTTTTTT.